This T cell receptor beta chain is from a study of T cell responses to AZD1222 COVID-19 vaccine. Pooling was applied to second doses at about 4 or about 12 weeks. TCRdb's table, derived via immunoSEQ multiplex PCR, lists solely in-frame clones and lacks some. This repertoire shows around 99,000 clones, 91% found once; its top ten account for about 8.3%. Points on this clone: Its antigen is undetermined.

Study-wide results and caveats: Of spike-specific TCRs, nearly half reportedly target regions left unmutated in variants. AZD1222 recipients seropositive at baseline numbered only 6 or 7. Mostly white British, mostly female donors; authors suggested clonal diversity may be underestimated.

The receptor comes from an adult who received the AZD1222 COVID-19 vaccine. The sequences come from peripheral blood, collected 28 days after the second AZD1222 dose.

Written as DNA, the CDR3 is TGCGCCAGCACTAGCGGGAAGGACACCGGGGAGCTGTTTTTT. Its protein product is CASTSGKDTGELFF. The rearrangement uses TRBV10-1 and TRBJ2-2, with 9 positions matching TRBD2. CDR1 is WNHNN, CDR2 SYGVQD, per germline (reference sequence). Losses at the gene ends were 7 bases for V and 3 bases for J; bases not matched to a gene: 3. The CDR3 runs to 14 residues.